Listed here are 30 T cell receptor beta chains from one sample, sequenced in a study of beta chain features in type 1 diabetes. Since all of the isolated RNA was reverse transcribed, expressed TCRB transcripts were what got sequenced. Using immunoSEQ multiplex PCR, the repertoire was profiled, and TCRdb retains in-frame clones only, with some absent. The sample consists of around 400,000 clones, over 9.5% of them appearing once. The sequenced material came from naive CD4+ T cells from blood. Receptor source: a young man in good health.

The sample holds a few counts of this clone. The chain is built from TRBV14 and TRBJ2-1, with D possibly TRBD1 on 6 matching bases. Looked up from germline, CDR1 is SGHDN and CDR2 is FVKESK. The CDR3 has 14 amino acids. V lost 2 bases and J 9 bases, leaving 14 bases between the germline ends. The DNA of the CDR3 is TGTGCCAGCAGCCAACAAACAGGGTTTGGTGAGCAGTTCTTC. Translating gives CASSQQTGFGEQFF.

As DNA, the CDR3 is TGTGCCTGGAGTGTAAAGGGACAGGGGGCCGGCACCTTC. Its protein is CAWSVKGQGAGTF. The genes are TRBV30 and TRBJ1-2; 12 bases line up with TRBD1. The CDR3 length is 13 residues. Germline V CDR1 and CDR2: GTSNPN, SVGIG (reference sequence). The trim removed 0 bases at V and 13 bases at J, leaving 6 bases unmatched.

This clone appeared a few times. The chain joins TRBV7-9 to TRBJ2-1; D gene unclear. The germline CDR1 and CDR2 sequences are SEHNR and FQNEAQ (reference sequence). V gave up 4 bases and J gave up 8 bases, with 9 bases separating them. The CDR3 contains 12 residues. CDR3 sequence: CASSSRGDEQFF. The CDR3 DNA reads TGTGCCAGCAGCTCCCGTGGAGATGAGCAGTTCTTC.

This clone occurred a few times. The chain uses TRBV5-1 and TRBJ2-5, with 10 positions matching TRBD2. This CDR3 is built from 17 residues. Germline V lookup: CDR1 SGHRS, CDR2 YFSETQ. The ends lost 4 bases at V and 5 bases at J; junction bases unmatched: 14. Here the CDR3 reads CASSIQPTAGGQETQYF. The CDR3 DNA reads TGCGCCAGCAGCATTCAACCTACAGCGGGGGGGCAGGAGACCCAGTACTTC.

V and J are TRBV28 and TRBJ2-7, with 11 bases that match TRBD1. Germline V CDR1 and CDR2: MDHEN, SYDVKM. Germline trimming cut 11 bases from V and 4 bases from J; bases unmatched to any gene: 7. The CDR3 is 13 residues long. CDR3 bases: TGTGCCGCCGAGGGACAGGGGGAGTACGAGCAGTACTTC. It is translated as CAAEGQGEYEQYF.

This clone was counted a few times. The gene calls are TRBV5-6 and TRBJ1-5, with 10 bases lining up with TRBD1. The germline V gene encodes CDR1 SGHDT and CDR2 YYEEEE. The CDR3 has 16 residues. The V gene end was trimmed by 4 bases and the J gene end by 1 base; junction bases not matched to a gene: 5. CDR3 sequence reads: CASSVGTGESNQPQHF. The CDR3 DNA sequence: TGTGCCAGCAGCGTTGGGACAGGGGAAAGCAATCAGCCCCAGCATTTT. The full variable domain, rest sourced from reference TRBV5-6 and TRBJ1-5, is DAGVTQSPTHLIKTRGQQVTLRCSPKSGHDTVSWYQQALGQGPQFIFQYYEEEERQRGNFPDRFSGHQFPNYSSELNVNALLLGDSALYLCASSVGTGESNQPQHFGDGTRLSIL.

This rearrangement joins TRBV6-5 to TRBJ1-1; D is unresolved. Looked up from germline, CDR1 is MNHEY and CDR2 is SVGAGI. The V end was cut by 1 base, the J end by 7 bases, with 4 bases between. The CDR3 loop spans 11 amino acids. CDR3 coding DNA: TGTGCCAGCAGTTACTACGGTGAAGCTTTCTTT. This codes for CASSYYGEAFF.

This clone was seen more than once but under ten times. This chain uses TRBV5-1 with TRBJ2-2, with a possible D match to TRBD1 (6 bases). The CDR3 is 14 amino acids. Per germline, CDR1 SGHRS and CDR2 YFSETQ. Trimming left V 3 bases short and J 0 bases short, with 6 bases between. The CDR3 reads CASSWTANTGELFF. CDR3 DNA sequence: TGCGCCAGCAGCTGGACAGCGAACACCGGGGAGCTGTTTTTT. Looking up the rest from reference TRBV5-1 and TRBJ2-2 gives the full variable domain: KAGVTQTPRYLIKTRGQQVTLSCSPISGHRSVSWYQQTPGQGLQFLFEYFSETQRNKGNFPGRFSGRQFSNSRSEMNVSTLELGDSALYLCASSWTANTGELFFGEGSRLTVL.

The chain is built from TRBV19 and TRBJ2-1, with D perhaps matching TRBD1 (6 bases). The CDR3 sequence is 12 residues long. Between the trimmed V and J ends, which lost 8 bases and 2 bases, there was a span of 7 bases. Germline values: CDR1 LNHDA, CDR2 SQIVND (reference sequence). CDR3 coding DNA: TGTGCCAGTCGACAGGCCTACAATGAGCAGTTCTTC. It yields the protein CASRQAYNEQFF.

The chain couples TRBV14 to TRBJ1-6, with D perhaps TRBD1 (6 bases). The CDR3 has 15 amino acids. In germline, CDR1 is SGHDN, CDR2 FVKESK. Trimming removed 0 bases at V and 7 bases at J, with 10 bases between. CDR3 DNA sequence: TGTGCCAGCAGCCAAGAGTACGGGACAAATTCACCCCTCCACTTT. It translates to CASSQEYGTNSPLHF.

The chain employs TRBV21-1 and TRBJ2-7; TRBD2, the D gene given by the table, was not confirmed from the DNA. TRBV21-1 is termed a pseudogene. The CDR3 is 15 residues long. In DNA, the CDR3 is TGTGCCAGCAGCACCGCCCGTGGACTAGTATACGAGCAGTACTTC. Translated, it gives CASSTARGLVYEQYF.

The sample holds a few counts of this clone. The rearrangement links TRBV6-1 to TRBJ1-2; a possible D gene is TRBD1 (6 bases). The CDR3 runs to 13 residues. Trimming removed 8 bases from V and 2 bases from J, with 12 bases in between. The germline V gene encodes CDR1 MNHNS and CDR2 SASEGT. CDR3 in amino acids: CASLGQGNYGYTF. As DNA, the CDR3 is TGTGCCAGCCTGGGGCAGGGGAACTATGGCTACACCTTC.

The CDR3 sequence is CASSLPDRANTEAFF. DNA of the CDR3: TGTGCCAGCAGCCTGCCCGACAGGGCGAACACTGAAGCTTTCTTT. This chain joins TRBV5-4 and TRBJ1-1, with TRBD1 matching over 7 bases. The junction had 7 bases not matched to a gene; V was cut back by 4 bases and J by 1 base. From germline, CDR1 is SGHNT and CDR2 YYREEE (reference sequence). The CDR3 is made up of 15 amino acids.

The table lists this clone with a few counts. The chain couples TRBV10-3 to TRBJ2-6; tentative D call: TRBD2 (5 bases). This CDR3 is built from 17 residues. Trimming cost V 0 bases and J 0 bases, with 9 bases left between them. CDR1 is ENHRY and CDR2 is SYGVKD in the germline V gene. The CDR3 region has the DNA TGTGCCATCAGTGAGTCGACCGGGAACTCTGGGGCCAACGTCCTGACTTTC. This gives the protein CAISESTGNSGANVLTF.

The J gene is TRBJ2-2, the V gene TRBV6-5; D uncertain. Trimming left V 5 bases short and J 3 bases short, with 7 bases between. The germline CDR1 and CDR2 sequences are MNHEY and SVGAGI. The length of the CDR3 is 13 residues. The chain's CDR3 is CASSLLDTGELFF. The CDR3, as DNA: TGTGCCAGCAGTCTACTCGACACCGGGGAGCTGTTTTTT.

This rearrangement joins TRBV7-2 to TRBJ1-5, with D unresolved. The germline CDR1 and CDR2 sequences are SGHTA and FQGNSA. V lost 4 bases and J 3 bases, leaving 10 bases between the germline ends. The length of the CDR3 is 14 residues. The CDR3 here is CASSYAGNNQPQHF. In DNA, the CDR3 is TGTGCCAGCAGCTACGCAGGCAACAATCAGCCCCAGCATTTT.

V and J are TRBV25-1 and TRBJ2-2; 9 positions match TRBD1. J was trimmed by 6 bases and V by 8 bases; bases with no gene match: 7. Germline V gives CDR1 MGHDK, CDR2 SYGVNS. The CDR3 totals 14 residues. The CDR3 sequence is CASRRTGESGELFF. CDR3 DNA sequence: TGTGCCAGCCGCAGGACAGGGGAGTCCGGGGAGCTGTTTTTT.

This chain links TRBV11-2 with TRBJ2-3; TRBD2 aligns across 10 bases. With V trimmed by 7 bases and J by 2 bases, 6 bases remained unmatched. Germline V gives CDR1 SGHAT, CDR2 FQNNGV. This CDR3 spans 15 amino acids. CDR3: CASKLAGSATDTQYF. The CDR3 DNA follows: TGTGCCAGCAAACTAGCGGGGAGTGCCACAGATACGCAGTATTTT.

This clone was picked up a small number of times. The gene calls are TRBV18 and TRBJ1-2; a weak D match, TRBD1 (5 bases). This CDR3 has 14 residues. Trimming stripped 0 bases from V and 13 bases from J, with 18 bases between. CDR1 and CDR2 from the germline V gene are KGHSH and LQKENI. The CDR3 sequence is CASSPPFSRVQVTF. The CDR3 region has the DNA TGTGCCAGCTCACCACCGTTCAGCAGGGTCCAGGTCACCTTC.

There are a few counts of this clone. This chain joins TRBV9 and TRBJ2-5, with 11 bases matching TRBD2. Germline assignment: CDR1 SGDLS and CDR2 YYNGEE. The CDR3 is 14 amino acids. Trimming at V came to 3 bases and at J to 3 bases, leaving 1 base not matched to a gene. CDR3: CASSAGLAEETQYF. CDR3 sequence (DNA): TGTGCCAGCAGCGCGGGACTAGCGGAAGAGACCCAGTACTTC.

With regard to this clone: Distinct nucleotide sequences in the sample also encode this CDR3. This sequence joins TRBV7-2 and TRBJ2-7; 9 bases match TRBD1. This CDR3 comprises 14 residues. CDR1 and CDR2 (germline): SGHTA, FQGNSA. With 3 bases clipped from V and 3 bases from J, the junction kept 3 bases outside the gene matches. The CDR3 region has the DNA TGTGCCAGCAGCTTGGACAGGGGAAGCTACGAGCAGTACTTC. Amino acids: CASSLDRGSYEQYF.

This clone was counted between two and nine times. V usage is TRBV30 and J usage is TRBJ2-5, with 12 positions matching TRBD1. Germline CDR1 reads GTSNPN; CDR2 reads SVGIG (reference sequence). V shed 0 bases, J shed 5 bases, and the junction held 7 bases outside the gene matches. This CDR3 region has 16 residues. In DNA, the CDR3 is TGTGCCTGGAGTGTAAGGGGGACAGGGGGCAGGGAGACCCAGTACTTC. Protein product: CAWSVRGTGGRETQYF.

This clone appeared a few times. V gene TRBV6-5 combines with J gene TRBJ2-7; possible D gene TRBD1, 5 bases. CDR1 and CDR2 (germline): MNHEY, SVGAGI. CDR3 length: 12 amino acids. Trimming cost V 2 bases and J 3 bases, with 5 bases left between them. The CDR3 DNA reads TGTGCCAGCAGTTACGACAGCTACGAGCAGTACTTC. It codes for CASSYDSYEQYF.

CDR3 loop: CASSFTGAHWSPLHF. In nucleotides, the CDR3 is TGTGCCAGCAGTTTTACGGGAGCCCATTGGTCACCCCTCCACTTT. This sequence joins TRBV27 and TRBJ1-6; D is unclear. CDR1 MNHEY and CDR2 SMNVEV come from the germline V gene (reference sequence). This CDR3 is built from 15 residues. Trimming stripped 3 bases from V and 10 bases from J, with 16 bases between.

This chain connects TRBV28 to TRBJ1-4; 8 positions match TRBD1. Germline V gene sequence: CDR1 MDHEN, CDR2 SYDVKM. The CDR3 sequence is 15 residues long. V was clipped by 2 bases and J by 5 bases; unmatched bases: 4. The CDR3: CASSLQGAANEKLFF. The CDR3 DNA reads TGTGCCAGCAGTTTACAGGGGGCGGCAAATGAAAAACTGTTTTTT.

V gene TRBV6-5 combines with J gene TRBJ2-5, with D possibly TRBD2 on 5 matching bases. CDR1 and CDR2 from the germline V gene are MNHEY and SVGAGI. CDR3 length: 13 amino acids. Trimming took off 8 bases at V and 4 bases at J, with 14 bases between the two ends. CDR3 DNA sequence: TGTGCCAGCGGTCAGAGGGAGCGAGAGACCCAGTACTTC. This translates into CASGQRERETQYF.

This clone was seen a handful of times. The CDR3 sequence is CASSQVNFNYGYTF. The CDR3 coding sequence is TGTGCCAGCAGCCAAGTAAACTTTAACTATGGCTACACCTTC. The V gene is TRBV14, the J gene TRBJ1-2; no definite D call. Trimming took off 1 base at V and 1 base at J, with 7 bases between the two ends. This CDR3 comprises 14 residues. Germline values: CDR1 SGHDN, CDR2 FVKESK.

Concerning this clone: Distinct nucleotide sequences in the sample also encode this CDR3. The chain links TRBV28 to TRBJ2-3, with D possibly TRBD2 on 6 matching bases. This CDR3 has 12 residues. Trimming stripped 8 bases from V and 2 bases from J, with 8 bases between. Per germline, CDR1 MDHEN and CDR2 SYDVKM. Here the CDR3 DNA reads TGTGCCAGCTCTAGCGACACAGATACGCAGTATTTT. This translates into CASSSDTDTQYF.

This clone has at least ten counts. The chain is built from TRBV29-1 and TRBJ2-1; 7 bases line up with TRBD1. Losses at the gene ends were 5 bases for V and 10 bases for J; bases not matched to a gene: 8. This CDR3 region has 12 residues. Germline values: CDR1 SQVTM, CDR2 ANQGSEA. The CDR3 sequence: CSVRQGAGEQFF. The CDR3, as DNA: TGCAGCGTTCGACAGGGTGCAGGAGAGCAGTTCTTC.

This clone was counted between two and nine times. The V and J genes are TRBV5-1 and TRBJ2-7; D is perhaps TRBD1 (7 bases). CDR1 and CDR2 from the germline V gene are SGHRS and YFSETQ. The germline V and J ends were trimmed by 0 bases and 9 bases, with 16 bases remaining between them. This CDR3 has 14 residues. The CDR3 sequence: CASSLARGDLRQYF. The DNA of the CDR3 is TGCGCCAGCAGCTTGGCCAGGGGGGACCTCCGGCAGTACTTC.